This TCR beta chain was captured by sequencing in a study of cytomegalovirus exposure and HLA in healthy donors (dated by TCRdb to about 2017). Broadly, across the study: In an earlier analysis of some 550 of the donors, 276 Gb of sequence data and 117 million unique TCR beta sequences from 150 million to 200 million T cells were reported. An early release that covered fewer than 800 HLA-typed donors contained approximately 300 gigabases of sequencing data and tens of millions of unique TCR sequences. Of the approximately 400 genotyped donors, 65% to 90% were placed in the genetic ancestry cluster associated with self-reported Caucasian donors. The study aimed to test whether signatures of past pathogen exposure could be identified by cataloging public T cell receptors. The study profiled the T cell repertoires of about 640 subjects by immunosequencing and related them to cytomegalovirus serostatus. Besides the first cohort of roughly 640 subjects, a separate validation cohort made up of 120 different subjects was used. To predict cytomegalovirus infection status, the study combined high-throughput TCR immunosequencing, statistical association of individual TCRs with disease status, and machine learning. To study patterns of TCR occurrence, a later analysis re-analyzed previously published TCR beta repertoires from just over 650 donors and added high-resolution HLA genotyping. The later analysis used no new phenotypic data to find candidate immune exposures, relying instead on TCR beta sequences and their occurrence across donors. To decide whether each TCR beta V gene segment behaved as functional or pseudogenic, an earlier analysis of fewer than 750 of the donors relied on high-throughput TCR beta sequencing. Donor age, sex, ethnicity and CMV serostatus were compiled alongside the repertoire data. Genome-wide SNP genotypes for about 65% of the roughly 670 donors were used in a later genetic analysis, which treated that subset as a discovery cohort. Every repertoire in the discovery cohort had been generated on one and the same sequencing platform. Both class I and class II loci were covered by HLA typing, at four-digit resolution. Typing coverage differed by locus: A, B, C, DRB1 and DQB1 were typed in about 620-640 donors, DQA1 in about 510, DPA1 in approximately 610, and DPB1 in 472. Five DR-DQ haplotypes were treated as single units for association and clustering because of strong linkage in the cohort. Among 398 genotyped donors of the cohort, an average of about 240,000 unique TCR beta nucleotide sequences were sequenced per donor, roughly 20% of them non-productive. Study-wide findings and limitations: V-gene and J-gene trimming of TCR beta chains was associated with a missense DCLRE1C variant in a later genetic analysis, and the association was replicated in an independent cohort. Correlated functional status among segregating V segments might reflect linkage disequilibrium, but an unknown experimental factor could not be ruled out. Some 16 rarely observed V segments, including chromosome 9 orphons, were excluded from the earlier analysis of some 590 of the donors because counts were too low. Because HLA typing was missing for some donors at each locus, association tests included only the typed subset. For the cohort, immune exposure information was limited to CMV serostatus. In vitro tests confirmed that a few of the cytomegalovirus-associated TCR beta chains recognize cytomegalovirus antigens. Most TCR sequences were seen in very few donors, while some public TCRs were found in many individuals. A further reported finding was that TCR beta sequences accurately predicted the HLA-A and HLA-B alleles for most subjects in the first cohort. According to a later analysis, TCR association rates differed among HLA loci, with DRB1 alleles showing the most associated TCRs and HLA-C alleles showing the fewest. Cytomegalovirus status was reported to be diagnosed by the classifier with high specificity and sensitivity in both the original and validation cohorts. A later genetic analysis reported fewer N-insertions in productive TCRs among donors in an Asian-associated ancestry cluster than the 666-donor mean. In a later analysis, HLA-associated TCR beta chains showed more clonal expansion and lower generation probabilities than non-associated chains that were equally common. The authors suggested that the approach could potentially be generalized to other disease states and immunological phenotypes. When HLA alleles, especially DR and DQ, strongly co-occurred, attributing TCR associations to individual alleles was difficult. Some IMGT-functional V segments, including TRBV6-2 and TRBV6-3, could not be distinguished by the 87-base-pair reads and were therefore excluded. A later analysis associated about 17,000 TCR beta sequences with specific HLA alleles at a false discovery rate of 0.05. In a later analysis, several top co-occurrence clusters were reported to appear linked to parvovirus B19, influenza, CMV and Epstein-Barr virus. Presence/absence analyses assumed roughly uniform sequencing depth across donors, an assumption that may not hold. Broadly in line with IMGT annotations, most TCR beta V segments showed up in productive rearrangements about 90% or about 30% of the time in an earlier analysis of 587 of the donors. In the study, about 150 TCR beta chains were listed as associated with cytomegalovirus. A cluster of highly shared sequence variants was judged likely to be a technical artifact of the sequencing pipeline. In a later analysis, most CMV-associated TCR beta chains were found to appear HLA-restricted, with HLA associations seemingly driven largely by CMV exposure. The cohort was sequenced for TCR beta chains only, and without alpha or paired-chain data the features that could be detected were limited.

The cohort comprised 550 to 700 healthy bone marrow donors. At the time of sampling, every cohort member was nominally healthy, though immune exposures that went unrecorded were likely present. The donor was CMV seropositive and was included in the group of 290 or so seropositive cohort members. Every donor gave a peripheral blood sample, and the peripheral blood mononuclear cells from that sample were used for TCR beta sequencing. The Qiagen DNeasy Blood Extraction Kit was used to extract genomic DNA from the blood cell samples. The CDR3 starts with the cysteine, ends with the phenylalanine, and has 12 residues. Kept here is only the CDR3 DNA, which spans 36 bases and is read in frame from base 1. CDR1 LNHDA and CDR2 SQIVND were looked up in the germline V gene (reference sequence). Deletion took 6 bases off V and 1 base off J, with a span of 6 bases between the germline ends. The library came from the immunoSEQ multiplex PCR assay. The multiplex PCR relied on a mix of 60 forward primers for TCR Vbeta segments and 13 reverse primers for TCR Jbeta segments. Amplification of the CDR3 region of rearranged TCR beta genes was performed with a multiplex PCR assay on genomic DNA. The amplified TCR beta libraries were sequenced on the Illumina HiSeq System as 87-base-pair reads. As for the authors' bioinformatics: Across the roughly 640 repertoires, a later analysis counted approximately 75 million unique TCR beta chains, roughly 11 million of which were shared by at least two donors. Raw reads were error-corrected and collapsed into unique sequences by a nearest-neighbor algorithm in which closely related sequences were merged to remove PCR and sequencing errors. V, D and J gene segments were assigned by aligning CDR3 sequences to IMGT reference sequences. Each retained sequence needed at least a six-nucleotide match to both a V gene segment and a J gene segment. Rearrangements were classified as productive when the CDR3 lacked stop codons and remained in frame with V and J, and all other rearrangements were classified as non-productive. CDR3 was defined by IMGT convention, running from the second conserved V-encoded cysteine to the conserved J-encoded phenylalanine. In an earlier analysis of roughly 610 of the donors, sequences lacking an unambiguous match to a single V gene segment were excluded. In an earlier analysis of 500 to 750 of the donors, V segments were called functional above 56.7% productive rearrangements and were called segregating when the between-donor standard deviation exceeded 5%. A statistical classification framework was developed to diagnose cytomegalovirus status using the catalog of TCR beta chain sequences. In a later analysis, V and J genes were assigned by comparing TCR nucleotide sequences against IMGT/GENE-DB human TR gene sequences. Using the TCRdist pipeline, a later analysis assigned CDR3 sequences along with most-parsimonious VDJ recombination scenarios. A later analysis defined each TCR beta chain by its CDR3 amino acid sequence plus V-gene family, and excluded reads lacking a unique V-gene family. To address suspected cross-contamination and a sequencing artifact, a later analysis removed 592 highly shared, low-generation-probability nucleotide sequences. For each public chain, a later analysis derived a clonal expansion index from normalized ranks of inferred template counts within each repertoire. A later analysis computed generation probabilities with a VDJ recombination model fitted to out-of-frame rearrangements, and checked the results against IGoR. Hypergeometric tests were used in a later analysis to score TCR-TCR, TCR-HLA and TCR-CMV co-occurrence, with a repertoire-size bias correction applied to the TCR pairs. False discovery rates were estimated in a later analysis by permuting HLA or CMV assignments 20 times. In a later analysis, co-occurring TCRs were grouped using DBSCAN, and TCRdist sequence similarity was added for clustering within HLA-allele-positive subsets. Co-occurrence clustering excluded repertoires with fewer than 30,000 or more than 120,000 public chains, plus five with anomalous nucleotide sharing. TCRdb mirrors the immuneACCESS table, restricted to in-frame sequences. Some clones are absent from its copies; in checked studies, under half trace to an unresolved V gene, and the reason for the others is unknown. Clone size and V and J calls were adopted from that table, with D and trimming inferred from the DNA. Recorded for this sample are 150,000 to 200,000 clones; roughly 77% of them occurred a single time. 4% to 5% of the sample comes from the top ten.

This clone was recorded a few times. Its recognized antigen is unknown. No per-base quality is available; no much larger clone lies one base away. Input material: PBMCs. This receptor was identified in a man between 18 and 35 years old in good health and CMV-seropositive. The sequence is built from TRBV19 and TRBJ1-1, with a tentative D gene TRBD1 over 5 matching bases. The CDR3 region reads CASSQGNTEAFF. The bases are TGTGCCAGTAGCCAGGGGAACACTGAAGCTTTCTTT.